Listed here are 21 T cell receptor beta chains from one sample, sequenced in a study of esophageal squamous cell carcinoma under preoperative chemotherapy. TCRdb re-called the PCR reads through MiXCR, storing one row per CDR3 protein. This sample has around 30,000 distinct CDR3 sequences; approximately 51% occur once, and the top ten carry approximately 23%. As for time point: after preoperative PTX-NDP chemotherapy. This material was obtained from a patient given preoperative chemotherapy. The receptors were gathered from a human donor with esophageal squamous cell carcinoma. The donor label of this sample is uncertain.

Only one count was recorded for this clonotype. One end of the junction varies from germline; a read error may be responsible. The rearrangement uses TRBV6-1 and TRBJ2-3; 8 bases match TRBD2. Per the germline V gene, CDR1 is MNHNS and CDR2 is SASEGT. The CDR3 is made up of 14 amino acids. As DNA, the CDR3 is TGTGCCAGCAGTCCGGGACTAGACGACGATACGCAGTATTTC. It yields the protein CASSPGLDDDTQYF.

Turning to this clonotype: Given a much more abundant clone one base away, this may be a read error. The chain links TRBV7-9 to TRBJ2-5; D ambiguous. The CDR3 is made up of 13 amino acids. Per germline, CDR1 SEHNR and CDR2 FQNEAQ (reference sequence). The V gene lost 2 bases and the J gene lost 11 bases, with 15 bases spanning the gap. Written as DNA, the CDR3 is TGTGCCAGCAGCTTAATCGGTCGCAATGAGCAGTACTTC. Translating gives CASSLIGRNEQYF.

The chain employs TRBV7-2 and TRBJ2-4; D is possibly TRBD2 (5 bases). CDR1 is SGHTA and CDR2 is FQGNSA in the germline V gene. The CDR3 consists of 13 residues. CDR3 sequence reads: CGRGRRVQDTQYF. The CDR3 DNA follows: TGTGGGCGCGGGCGCAGAGTCCAAGACACTCAGTACTTC. Based on the CDR3 plus reference TRBV7-2 and TRBJ2-4, the full variable domain is GAGVSQSPSNKVTEKGKDVELRCDPISGHTALYWYRQSLGQGLEFLIYFQGNSAPDKSGLPSDRFSAERTGGSVSTLTIQRTQQEDSAVYLCGRGRRVQDTQYFGAGTRLSVL.

This clonotype is deemed medium-sized. The chain has TRBV11-2 and TRBJ1-1; weak D call: TRBD1 (5 bases). V gave up 0 bases and J gave up 1 base, with 9 bases separating them. The length of the CDR3 is 15 residues. CDR1 is SGHAT, CDR2 FQNNGV, per germline. The CDR3 sequence: CASSLDGGGNTEAFF. CDR3 DNA sequence: TGTGCCAGCAGCTTAGATGGGGGAGGGAACACTGAAGCTTTCTTT.

Regarding this clonotype: Germline and junction disagree at one end, which may indicate a read error. The J gene is TRBJ2-2, the V gene TRBV7-8; a weak D match, TRBD1 (5 bases). The CDR3 is made up of 16 amino acids. Germline CDR1 is SGHVS and CDR2 is FQNEAQ. The CDR3 DNA reads TGTGCCAGCAGGGGCCTAGGGGCTGCAAGCACAGAGGAGCTGTATTTT. This gives the protein CASRGLGAASTEELYF.

Concerning this clonotype: In this CDR3 the conserved last residue, phenylalanine or tryptophan, is missing, so a read error is likely. The DNA is omitted, as the CDR3 cannot be located on it reliably, and the CDR3 follows TCRdb's listing. V gene TRBV7-2 combines with J gene TRBJ2-5; the listed D gene, TRBD1, was not tested against the DNA. The germline gives CDR1 SGHTA, CDR2 FQGNSA. The CDR3 extends over 14 residues, inclusive of both ends. CDR3 in amino acids: CASGLAAGQETQHS.

Remarks on this clonotype: Mismatch with germline at one junction end may stem from a read error. The gene calls are TRBV7-3 and TRBJ2-3, with no clear D. CDR3 size: 15 residues. Germline CDR1 is SGHTA and CDR2 is FQGTGA. The CDR3 loop is CASSLQARSTETLYF. The CDR3 coding sequence is TGTGCCAGCAGCCTCCAGGCTCGGAGCACAGAGACGCTGTATTTT.

This clonotype has a handful of counts. The V gene is TRBV7-8, the J gene TRBJ2-5; D remains ambiguous. The J call may be wrong; the DNA end is better matched by TRBJ2-7. The CDR3 runs 14 residues. Per germline, CDR1 SGHVS and CDR2 FQNEAQ. CDR3 protein: CASSPSDSAYEQYF. The CDR3 DNA reads TGTGCCAGCAGCCCAAGTGACTCAGCCTACGAGCAGTACTTC.

The rearrangement uses TRBV9 and TRBJ2-1; TRBD1 agrees at 10 bases. The ends lost 3 bases at V and 6 bases at J; junction bases unmatched: 3. The CDR3 runs to 14 residues. CDR1 and CDR2 (germline): SGDLS, YYNGEE. In DNA form, the CDR3 reads TGTGCCAGCAGCGCCGGGACAGGGGTCAATGAGCAGTTCTTC. This gives the protein CASSAGTGVNEQFF.

The chain joins TRBV12-3 or TRBV12-4 to TRBJ2-1; 7 bases align to TRBD2. The trim removed 3 bases at V and 2 bases at J, leaving 4 bases unmatched. The CDR3 consists of 15 residues. CDR3 region: CASSFGLAAYNEQFF. For the CDR3, the DNA is TGTGCCAGCAGTTTCGGGCTAGCGGCCTACAATGAGCAGTTCTTC.

A note on this clonotype: No conserved phenylalanine or tryptophan is present at the end of the CDR3, so a read error is the likely explanation. No DNA is shown, since the ends of the CDR3 on it are uncertain; the CDR3 is the one TCRdb lists. This rearrangement joins TRBV7-9 to TRBJ2-5; TRBD1 reflects the table's D call only, with no check against the DNA. Ends included, the CDR3 has 15 residues. CDR1 and CDR2 (germline): SEHNR, FQNEAQ (reference sequence). CDR3 residues: CASSNTGGGHETRLS.

This clonotype was found a few times. The CDR3 loop reads CASSPTSENNEQYF. CDR3 nucleotide sequence: TGTGCCAGCAGCCCAACTAGCGAAAACAATGAGCAGTACTTC. The V gene is TRBV7-3, the J gene TRBJ2-1, with 7 bases that match TRBD2. The assigned J gene may be wrong: the sequence end matches TRBJ2-7 better. Germline V gives CDR1 SGHTA, CDR2 FQGTGA. This CDR3 region has 14 residues.

This clonotype has only one observation. The junction and the germline gene differ at one end; a read error may be behind it. The chain uses TRBV7-2 and TRBJ2-4; D is undetermined. Germline CDR1 is SGHTA and CDR2 is FQGNSA. This CDR3 is built from 14 residues. In DNA, the CDR3 is TGTGCCAGCAGGGCCGGGCTAACAAAAGATATGCAGTACTTT. Amino acids: CASRAGLTKDMQYF. Based on the CDR3 plus reference TRBV7-2 and TRBJ2-4, the full variable domain is GAGVSQSPSNKVTEKGKDVELRCDPISGHTALYWYRQSLGQGLEFLIYFQGNSAPDKSGLPSDRFSAERTGGSVSTLTIQRTQQEDSAVYLCASRAGLTKDMQYFGAGTRLSVL.

This sequence joins TRBV6-1 and TRBJ2-2, with 8 bases identical to TRBD2. J lost 2 bases, V lost 7 bases, and 9 bases had no gene match. Germline CDR1 MNHNS, CDR2 SASEGT. The CDR3 loop spans 16 amino acids. The CDR3 coding sequence is TGTGCCAGCACCAAACTAGCGGCCATTAACACCGGGGAGCTGTTTTTT. This sequence encodes CASTKLAAINTGELFF.

This clonotype was recorded a few times. The genes are TRBV3-1 and TRBJ2-3; possible D gene TRBD2, 5 bases. This CDR3 contains 15 residues. Germline CDR1 LGHDT, CDR2 YNNKEL (reference sequence). V gave up 4 bases and J gave up 3 bases, with 14 bases separating them. This CDR3 is CASSPKGDPTDTQYF. The CDR3 bases are TGTGCCAGCAGCCCCAAGGGAGACCCGACAGATACGCAGTATTTT.

In regard to this clonotype: A read error may account for a junction end that differs from germline. The V call is TRBV7-8, the J call TRBJ2-3; the D call may be TRBD1 or TRBD2 (6 bases each). The CDR3 length is 15 residues. Germline CDR1 is SGHVS and CDR2 is FQNEAQ. CDR3 nucleotides: TGTGCCAGGGGCTTAGTCGGGGGCGACACAGATACGCAGTATTTC. It is translated as CARGLVGGDTDTQYF.

The chain joins TRBV7-8 to TRBJ2-2; maybe TRBD1 (6 bases). The germline gives CDR1 SGHVS, CDR2 FQNEAQ. This CDR3 has 16 residues. V lost 5 bases and J lost 13, with 26 bases in between. CDR3 in DNA: TGTGCCAGCAGCGGCCTCGAGGGGGTGAGCACCGGGACGCTGTTTTTT. It codes for CASSGLEGVSTGTLFF.

This clonotype was recorded at least ten times. V and J are TRBV6-2 or TRBV6-3 and TRBJ2-1; D possibly matches TRBD1 or TRBD2 (6 bases each). Germline loops: CDR1 MNHEY, CDR2 SVGEGT. V was clipped by 2 bases and J by 5 bases, with 16 bases between them. The CDR3 has 16 residues. The CDR3, as DNA: TGTGCCAGCAGTTACCCCCGAGGAGGGGGGAACAATGAGCAGTTCTTC. Translating it yields CASSYPRGGGNNEQFF.

The rearrangement uses TRBV7-2 and TRBJ2-5; perhaps D is TRBD1 or TRBD2 (6 bases each). The germline V gene has CDR1 SGHTA and CDR2 FQGNSA. V was trimmed by 3 bases and J by 10 bases, leaving 24 bases between them. This CDR3 contains 16 residues. The CDR3 region has the DNA TGTGCCAGCAGCTTCTCCGGGGGCAGTTCTGCCAACATCCAGTACTTC. Its protein is CASSFSGGSSANIQYF.

Turning to this clonotype: One end of the junction does not line up with germline, which may come from a read error. V and J are TRBV12-3 or TRBV12-4 and TRBJ2-3, with D uncertain. The CDR3 runs to 15 residues. The CDR3 region has the DNA TGTGCCAGCAGTTTGCGTGTGGGCAGCACAGATACTCAGTACTTT. It yields the protein CASSLRVGSTDTQYF.

The V call is TRBV11-1, the J call TRBJ2-1; D is unresolved. With 1 base removed from V and 9 bases from J, the gap between germline ends came to 13 bases. Per germline, CDR1 SGHAT and CDR2 FQDESV (reference sequence). The CDR3 has 14 residues. Written as DNA, the CDR3 is TGTGCCAGCAGCTTAGAACCCGGGTCGGGTGAGCAGTTCTTC. Protein product: CASSLEPGSGEQFF.